The TCR beta chain described here comes from a study of T-cell memory formation after mild COVID-19. The sample holds many counts of this clonotype. TCRdb analysed the 5' RACE reads with MiXCR anew, one entry per CDR3 protein. There are about 340,000 distinct CDR3 sequences in the sample; approximately 12% occur only once, and over 20% lies in the top ten. CDR1 and CDR2 from the germline V gene are MRHNA and SNTAGT. The V gene lost 0 bases and the J gene lost 5 bases, with 7 bases spanning the gap. The CDR3 is 14 amino acids. This receptor was taken from a man aged 18-30 years who had mild COVID-19 (a few samples of this study predate the infection). Cell type and time point are not known. The material sequenced was PBMCs or a T cell subset sorted from them (not recorded which). The chain carries TRBV6-4 and TRBJ2-2; D could derive from TRBD1 or TRBD2 (5 bases each). Here the CDR3 reads CASSDSGDTGELFF. The CDR3 DNA is TGTGCCAGCAGTGACTCGGGGGATACCGGGGAGCTGTTTTTT.